This T cell receptor beta chain comes out of a study of blood T cell repertoires in COVID-19. Background on the study: COVID-19 samples, acute and convalescent, were from the United States, Italy and Spain. PBMCs, B-cell-depleted T cells, or T cells were the source of the cDNA or gDNA that made up the material.

Those enrolled in Seattle joined during active infection and were followed longitudinally afterward. TCRdb's table, derived via immunoSEQ multiplex PCR, lists solely in-frame clones and lacks some. Altogether fewer than 250,000 clones are present, over 90% being singletons, with the ten largest covering over 0.8%. The CDR3 covers 15 residues. V lost 0 bases and J 1 base, leaving 7 bases between the germline ends. Germline CDR1 reads SGHAT; CDR2 reads FQNNGV. The chain combines TRBV11-2 with TRBJ2-1; D not resolved. This receptor was taken from a man aged 30-40 years with COVID-19, enrolled during active disease. Input material: peripheral blood. CDR3 sequence reads: CASSLDRKSYNEQFF. In DNA form, the CDR3 reads TGTGCCAGCAGCTTAGACAGGAAGTCCTACAATGAGCAGTTCTTC.